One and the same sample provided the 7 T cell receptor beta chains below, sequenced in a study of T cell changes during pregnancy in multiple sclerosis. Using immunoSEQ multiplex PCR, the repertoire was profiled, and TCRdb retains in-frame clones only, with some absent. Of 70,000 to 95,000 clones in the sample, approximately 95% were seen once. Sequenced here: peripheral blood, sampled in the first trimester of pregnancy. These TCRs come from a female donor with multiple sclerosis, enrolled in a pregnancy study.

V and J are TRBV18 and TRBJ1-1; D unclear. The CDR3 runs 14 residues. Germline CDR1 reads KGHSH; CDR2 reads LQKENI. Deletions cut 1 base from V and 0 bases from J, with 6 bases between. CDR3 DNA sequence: TGTGCCAGCTCACCACTTGGGCTGAACACTGAAGCTTTCTTT. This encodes CASSPLGLNTEAFF.

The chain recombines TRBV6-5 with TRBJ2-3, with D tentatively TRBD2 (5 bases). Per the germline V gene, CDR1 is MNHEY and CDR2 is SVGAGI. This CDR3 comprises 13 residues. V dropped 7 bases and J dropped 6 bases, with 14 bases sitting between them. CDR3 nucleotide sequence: TGTGCCAGCACCGAACCCCCGGGGGATACGCAGTATTTT. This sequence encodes CASTEPPGDTQYF.

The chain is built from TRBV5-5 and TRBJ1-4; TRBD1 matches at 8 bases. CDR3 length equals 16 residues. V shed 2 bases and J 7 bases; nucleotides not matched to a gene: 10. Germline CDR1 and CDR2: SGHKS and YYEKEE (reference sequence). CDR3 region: CASSLLGQGNSEKLFF. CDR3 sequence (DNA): TGTGCCAGCAGCTTATTAGGACAGGGTAATTCTGAAAAACTGTTTTTT.

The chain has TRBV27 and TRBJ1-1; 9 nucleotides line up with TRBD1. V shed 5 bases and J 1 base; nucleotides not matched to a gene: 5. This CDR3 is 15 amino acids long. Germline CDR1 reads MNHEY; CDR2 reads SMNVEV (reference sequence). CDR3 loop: CASSLIQGANTEAFF. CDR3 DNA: TGTGCCAGCAGTCTAATACAGGGGGCGAACACTGAAGCTTTCTTT.

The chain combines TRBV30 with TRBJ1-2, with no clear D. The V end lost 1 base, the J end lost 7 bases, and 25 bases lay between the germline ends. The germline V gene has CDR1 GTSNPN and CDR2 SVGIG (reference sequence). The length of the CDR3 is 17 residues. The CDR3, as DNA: TGTGCCTGGAGTGCCTACAGCTCATCCTATAACGTTGGTGGCTACACCTTC. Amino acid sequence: CAWSAYSSSYNVGGYTF.

In DNA, the CDR3 is TGTGCCAGCAGCCGCCGGGACAGCCTCGGAATTAATAGCAATCAGCCCCAGCATTTT. Encoded protein: CASSRRDSLGINSNQPQHF. V and J are TRBV5-4 and TRBJ1-5, with 7 bases aligning to TRBD1. Trimming cost V 4 bases and J 0 bases; bases outside gene matches: 16. CDR1 and CDR2 (germline): SGHNT, YYREEE (reference sequence). This CDR3 has 19 amino acids. The variable domain in full, with the rest retrieved from reference TRBV5-4 and TRBJ1-5, is ETGVTQSPTHLIKTRGQQVTLRCSSQSGHNTVSWYQQALGQGPQFIFQYYREEENGRGNFPPRFSGLQFPNYSSELNVNALELDDSALYLCASSRRDSLGINSNQPQHFGDGTRLSIL.

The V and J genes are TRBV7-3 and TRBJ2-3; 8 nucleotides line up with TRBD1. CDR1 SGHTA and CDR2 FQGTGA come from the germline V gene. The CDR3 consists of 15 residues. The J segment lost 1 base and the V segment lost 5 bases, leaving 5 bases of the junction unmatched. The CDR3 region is CASSPSGQGTDTQYF. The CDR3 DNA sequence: TGTGCCAGCAGCCCCTCGGGACAGGGCACAGATACGCAGTATTTT.